A single sample is the source of the 3 T cell receptor beta chains below, sequenced in a study of T-cell reconstitution after alpha-beta-depleted transplantation in children. Library preparation (for TCRbeta) was performed with unique molecular identifiers. One entry per CDR3 protein results from TCRdb running MiXCR on the PCR reads. The sample holds some 76,000 distinct CDR3 sequences, under 13% seen once. This specimen was PBMCs, taken before TCRalphabeta/CD19-depleted stem cell transplant. The origin of the receptors is a boy aged 10-17 years with acute myeloid leukemia, due to receive a stem cell transplant.

There are many counts of this clonotype. The chain joins TRBV5-1 to TRBJ2-5, with 10 bases aligning to TRBD1. Looked up from germline, CDR1 is SGHRS and CDR2 is YFSETQ. The CDR3 extends over 14 amino acids. Trimming cost V 4 bases and J 4 bases; bases outside gene matches: 4. CDR3 sequence (DNA): TGCGCCAGCAGCCCGACAGGGGGCCTAGAGACCCAGTACTTC. Protein sequence: CASSPTGGLETQYF.

For this clonotype: Sequence at one end of the junction differs from germline and may be a read error. V and J are TRBV5-1 and TRBJ1-2, with 9 positions matching TRBD1. Germline-derived CDR1 and CDR2 are SGHRS and YFSETQ. This CDR3 has 14 residues. CDR3 in amino acids: CASRLGQGWYGYTF. The CDR3 DNA follows: TGCGCCAGCAGGTTGGGACAGGGCTGGTATGGTTACACCTTC.

This clonotype has ten or more counts. The rearrangement joins TRBV5-1 to TRBJ2-1, with D perhaps TRBD1 (6 bases). Deletions cut 2 bases from V and 6 bases from J, with 12 bases between. Germline-derived CDR1 and CDR2 are SGHRS and YFSETQ. The CDR3 contains 14 residues. The CDR3 DNA follows: TGCGCCAGCAGCTTACCCGACAGGTCCAATGAGCAGTTCTTC. As protein: CASSLPDRSNEQFF.